Described below is a single TCR beta chain sequence and its context. Its antigen remains unknown. 60 Vbeta and 13 Jbeta primers were used in PCR. TCRdb's copy holds only in-frame clones and misses some; the assay was immunoSEQ multiplex PCR. The repertoire has about 160,000 clones, 68% of them found once; the top ten carry around 4.3%. The data belong to a study of cytomegalovirus exposure and HLA in healthy donors. Study-level information: In an early release, HLA-typed donors contributed roughly 85 million unique TCR sequences. The study's findings and limits: Reported performance of the classifier showed diagnosis of cytomegalovirus status with high specificity and sensitivity. Earlier analysis found most TCR beta V segments productive about 87% or about 30% of the time. The investigators catalogued 150 to 200 TCR beta chains as cytomegalovirus-associated.

The trim removed 3 bases at V and 5 bases at J, leaving 9 bases unmatched. The CDR3 extends over 15 amino acids. Germline CDR1 LNHDA, CDR2 SQIVND (reference sequence). The sample consisted of PBMCs. This chain uses TRBV19 with TRBJ1-1, with TRBD1 identical over 7 bases. The receptor comes from a woman aged 18-29 years in good health and CMV-seropositive. The CDR3 DNA is TGTGCCAGTAGTATCCCCTACGTACAGGGGACTGAAGCTTTCTTT. Protein product: CASSIPYVQGTEAFF.